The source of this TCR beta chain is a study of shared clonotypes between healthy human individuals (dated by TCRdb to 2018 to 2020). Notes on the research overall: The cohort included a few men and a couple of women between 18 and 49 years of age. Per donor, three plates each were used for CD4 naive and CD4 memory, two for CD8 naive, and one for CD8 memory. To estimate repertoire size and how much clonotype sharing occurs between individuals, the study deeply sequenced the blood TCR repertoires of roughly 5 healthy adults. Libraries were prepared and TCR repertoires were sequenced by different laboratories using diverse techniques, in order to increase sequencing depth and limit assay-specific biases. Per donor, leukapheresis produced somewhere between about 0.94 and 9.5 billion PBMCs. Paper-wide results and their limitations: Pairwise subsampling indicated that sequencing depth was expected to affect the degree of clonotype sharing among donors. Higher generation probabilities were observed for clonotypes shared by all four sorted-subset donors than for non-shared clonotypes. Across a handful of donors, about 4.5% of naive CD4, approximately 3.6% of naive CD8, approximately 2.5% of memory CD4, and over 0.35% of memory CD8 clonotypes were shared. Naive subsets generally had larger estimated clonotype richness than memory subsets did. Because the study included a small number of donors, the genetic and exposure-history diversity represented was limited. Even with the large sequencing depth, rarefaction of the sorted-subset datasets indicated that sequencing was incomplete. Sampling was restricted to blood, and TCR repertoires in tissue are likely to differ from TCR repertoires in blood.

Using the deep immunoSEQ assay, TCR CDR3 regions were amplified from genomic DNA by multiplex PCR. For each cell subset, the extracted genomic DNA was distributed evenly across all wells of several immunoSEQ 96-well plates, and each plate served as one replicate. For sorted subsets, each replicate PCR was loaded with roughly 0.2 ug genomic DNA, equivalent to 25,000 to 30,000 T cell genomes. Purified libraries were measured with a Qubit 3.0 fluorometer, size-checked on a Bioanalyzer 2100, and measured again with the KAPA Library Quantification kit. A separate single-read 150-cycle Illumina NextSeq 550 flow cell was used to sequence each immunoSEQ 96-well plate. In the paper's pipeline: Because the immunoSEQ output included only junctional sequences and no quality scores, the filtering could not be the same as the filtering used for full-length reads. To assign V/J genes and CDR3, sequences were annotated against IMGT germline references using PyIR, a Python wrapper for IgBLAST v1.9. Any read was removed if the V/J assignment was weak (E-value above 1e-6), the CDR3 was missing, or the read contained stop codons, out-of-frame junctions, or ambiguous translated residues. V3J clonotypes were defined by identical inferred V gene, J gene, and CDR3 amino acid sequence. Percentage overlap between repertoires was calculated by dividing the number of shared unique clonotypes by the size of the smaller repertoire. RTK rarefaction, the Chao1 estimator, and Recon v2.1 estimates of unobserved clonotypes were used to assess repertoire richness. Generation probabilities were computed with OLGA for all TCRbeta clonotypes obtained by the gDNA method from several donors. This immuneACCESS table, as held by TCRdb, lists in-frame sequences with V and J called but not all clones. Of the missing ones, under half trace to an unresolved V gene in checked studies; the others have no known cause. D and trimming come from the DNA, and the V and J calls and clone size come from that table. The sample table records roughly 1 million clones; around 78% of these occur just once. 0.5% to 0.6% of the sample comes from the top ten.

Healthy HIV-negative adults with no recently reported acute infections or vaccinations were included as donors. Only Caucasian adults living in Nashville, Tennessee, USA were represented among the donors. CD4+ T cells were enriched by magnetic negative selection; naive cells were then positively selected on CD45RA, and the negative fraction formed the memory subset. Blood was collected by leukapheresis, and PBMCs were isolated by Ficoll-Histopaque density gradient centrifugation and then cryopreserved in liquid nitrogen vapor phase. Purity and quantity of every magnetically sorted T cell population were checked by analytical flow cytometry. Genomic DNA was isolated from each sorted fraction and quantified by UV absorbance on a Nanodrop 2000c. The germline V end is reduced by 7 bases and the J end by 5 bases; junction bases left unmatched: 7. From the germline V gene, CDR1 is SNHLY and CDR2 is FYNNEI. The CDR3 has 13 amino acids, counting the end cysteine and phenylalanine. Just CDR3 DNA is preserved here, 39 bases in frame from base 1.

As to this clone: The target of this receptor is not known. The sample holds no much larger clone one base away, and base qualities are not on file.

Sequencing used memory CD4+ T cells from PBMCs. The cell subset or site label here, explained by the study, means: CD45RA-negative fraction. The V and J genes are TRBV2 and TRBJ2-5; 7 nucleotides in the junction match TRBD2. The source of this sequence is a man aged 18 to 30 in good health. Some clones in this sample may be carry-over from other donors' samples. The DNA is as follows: TGTGCCAGCAATGGACTAGGCGGGGAGACCCAGTACTTC. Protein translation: CASNGLGGETQYF.